This TCR beta chain is drawn from a study of chemoradiotherapy in HPV16-positive cancers. Germline CDR1 reads LGHNA; CDR2 reads YSLEER. The CDR3 runs 15 residues. Trimming stripped 0 bases from V and 7 bases from J, with 10 bases between. Overall study results and limits: For HPV16-positive patients, expanding HPV-responsive T cells associated with longer recurrence-free survival. During treatment, candidate HPV-specific clones and E7-related motifs expanded in tumor.

Using immunoSEQ multiplex PCR, the repertoire was profiled, and TCRdb retains in-frame clones only, with some absent. This table has 10,000 or so clones, approximately 83% appearing once. As concerns this clone: No antigen is known for it.

The rearrangement joins TRBV4-3 to TRBJ1-6; D unclear. The receptor comes from a human donor with HPV-associated anogenital cancer. The sequencing here drew on blood, taken from a patient who underwent chemoradiotherapy. CDR3 in DNA: TGCGCCAGCAGCCAAGATGGGCCGGGGAATTCACCCCTCCACTTT. Protein sequence: CASSQDGPGNSPLHF.